The text below deals with one T cell receptor (beta chain). Its antigen is still unknown. The use of a sample-barcoded 5' primer and a J-beta primer mix characterized a second PCR of about 6 to 11 cycles. Each cDNA molecule received a tag from a template-switch adaptor that had 12 random nucleotides. TCRdb processed the 5' RACE reads anew with MiXCR; each CDR3 protein has one entry. The profile shows 1.5 million to 2 million distinct CDR3 sequences, roughly 30% of them singletons. These data come from a study of blood T cells in healthy people across ages. Study observations and caveats: CMV status of donors was unknown, possibly confounding expanded clonotype changes.

Caucasian, healthy and from Russia, the donors were aged between about 6 and 100. Isolation yielded PBMCs, at least 7 million per sample, in every case. With 0 bases removed from V and 6 bases from J, the gap between germline ends came to 11 bases. This CDR3 region has 14 residues. The germline V gene has CDR1 MGHRA and CDR2 YSYEKL. The TCR sequence derives from a woman between 25 and 40 years old in good health. V gene TRBV4-1 combines with J gene TRBJ2-5; D tentatively fits TRBD1 or TRBD2 (5 bases each). Sequencing was done on a sample of blood. The CDR3 nucleotides are TGCGCCAGCAGCCAAGATGAGGGGAAAAAGACCCAGTACTTC. This codes for CASSQDEGKKTQYF.